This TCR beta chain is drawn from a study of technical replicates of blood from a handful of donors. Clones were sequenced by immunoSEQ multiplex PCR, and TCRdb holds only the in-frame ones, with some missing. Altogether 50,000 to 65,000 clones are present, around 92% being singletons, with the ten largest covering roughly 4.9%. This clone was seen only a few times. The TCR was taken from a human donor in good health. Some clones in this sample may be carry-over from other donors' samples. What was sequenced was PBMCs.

CDR3 protein: CASGSGTDTQYF. The CDR3 nucleotides are TGTGCTAGCGGAAGCGGAACAGATACGCAGTATTTT. The rearrangement uses TRBV12-5 and TRBJ2-3; D is perhaps TRBD2 (5 bases). The CDR3 has 12 residues. Between the trimmed V and J ends, which lost 9 bases and 3 bases, there was a span of 10 bases. Germline V lookup: CDR1 LGHNT, CDR2 FRNRAP.